This is a list of T cell receptor beta chains from one sample in a study of shared clonotypes between healthy human individuals. Libraries were prepared by immunoSEQ multiplex PCR; TCRdb keeps only in-frame clonotypes and omits some of them. The table lists 2,500,000 or so clones, approximately 92% of them singletons, with more than 0.12% in the top ten. Sequenced: naive CD4+ T cells sorted from blood. These receptors were taken from a man aged 18 to 29 in good health. Each CDR3 is given with its conserved first and last residue. The D gene is left open where the match is weak. Rows may omit the clone size; those that give it use once, few, many or a size class.

CAWSKETNRGLFDPYTEAFF	TGTGCCTGGAGTAAGGAAACGAACAGGGGGTTATTCGACCCCTACACTGAAGCTTTCTTT	-	TRBV30	TRBJ1-1	TRBD1
CASRSGPVTNSPLHF	TGTGCCAGCCGGTCCGGGCCCGTTACTAATTCACCCCTCCACTTT	-	TRBV2	TRBJ1-6	-
CASRDGATNEKLFF	TGTGCCAGTAGGGACGGTGCAACTAATGAAAAACTGTTTTTT	-	TRBV19	TRBJ1-4	-
CSTTTGNTIYF	TGCAGTACAACTACAGGAAACACCATATATTTT	-	TRBV20-1	TRBJ1-3	-
CASSEALHGNEQFF	TGTGCCAGCAGTGAAGCGCTTCATGGGAATGAGCAGTTCTTC	-	TRBV2	TRBJ2-1	-
CSVGTPNSPLHF	TGCAGCGTTGGGACACCCAATTCACCCCTCCACTTT	-	TRBV29-1	TRBJ1-6	-
CASSKTTSGNTIYF	TGTGCCAGCAGCAAGACAACCTCTGGAAACACCATATATTTT	once	TRBV9	TRBJ1-3	-
CASSQQTNTGELFF	TGCGCCAGCAGCCAACAGACGAACACCGGGGAGCTGTTTTTT	-	TRBV4-1	TRBJ2-2	-
CAISSAGWAYNEQFF	TGTGCCATCAGTTCGGCAGGGTGGGCCTACAATGAGCAGTTCTTC	-	TRBV10-3	TRBJ2-1	-
CASSLGTGGSYEQYF	TGTGCCAGCAGCTTAGGGACAGGGGGTTCCTACGAGCAGTACTTC	-	TRBV11-3	TRBJ2-7	TRBD1
CASSPYRPAPADTQYF	TGTGCCAGCTCACCCTATCGTCCTGCTCCAGCCGATACGCAGTATTTT	-	TRBV18	TRBJ2-3	-
CAIGTGPWDEQFF	TGTGCCATCGGGACAGGGCCATGGGATGAGCAGTTCTTC	-	TRBV28	TRBJ2-1	TRBD1
CASSLGAGGGDTQYF	TGTGCCAGCAGCTTGGGGGCAGGGGGTGGCGATACGCAGTATTTT	-	TRBV5-4	TRBJ2-3	TRBD1
CSVRQGGTDTQYF	TGCAGCGTTCGACAGGGAGGGACAGATACGCAGTATTTT	-	TRBV29-1	TRBJ2-3	-
CASSRTDYEQYF	TGTGCCAGCAGTCGGACGGATTACGAGCAGTACTTC	-	TRBV7-8	TRBJ2-7	-
CASSNAPQGDNSPLHF	TGTGCCAGCAGTAACGCTCCACAGGGAGATAATTCACCCCTCCACTTT	-	TRBV6-6	TRBJ1-6	-
CASSPDSHRKQETQYF	TGCGCCAGCAGCCCGGACAGTCATAGGAAACAAGAGACCCAGTACTTC	-	TRBV5-1	TRBJ2-5	-
CASSVAAANYGYTF	TGTGCCAGCAGCGTGGCGGCAGCTAACTATGGCTACACCTTC	once	TRBV9	TRBJ1-2	-
CASSEGLARYNEQFF	TGTGCCAGCAGTGAGGGACTAGCGAGATACAATGAGCAGTTCTTC	-	TRBV6-4	TRBJ2-1	TRBD2
CASRPVATGGEQYF	TGTGCCAGCAGACCAGTCGCGACAGGGGGCGAGCAGTACTTC	-	TRBV2	TRBJ2-7	TRBD1
CASSPPAFTYEQYF	TGTGCCAGCTCACCGCCTGCATTCACCTACGAGCAGTACTTC	-	TRBV18	TRBJ2-7	-
CASSFRDPIDNEQFF	TGCGCCAGCAGCTTTCGGGACCCCATCGACAATGAGCAGTTCTTC	-	TRBV5-1	TRBJ2-1	-
CASTPGEDSDTQYF	TGTGCCAGCACCCCAGGTGAGGACTCGGATACGCAGTATTTT	-	TRBV7-2	TRBJ2-3	-
CASSDLTPYEQYF	TGCGCCAGCAGTGACCTAACCCCCTACGAGCAGTACTTC	-	TRBV10-1	TRBJ2-7	-
CASSFRDFQETQYF	TGTGCCAGCAGTTTCAGGGACTTCCAAGAGACCCAGTACTTC	-	TRBV28	TRBJ2-5	-
CASSPSGSKLTGELFF	TGTGCCAGCAGCCCGAGCGGTTCGAAACTCACCGGGGAGCTGTTTTTT	-	TRBV11-3	TRBJ2-2	-
CSVRDSPYNEQFF	TGCAGCGTCCGGGACTCACCTTACAATGAGCAGTTCTTC	-	TRBV29-1	TRBJ2-1	-
CASSPLGVWTSGSDTDTQYF	TGTGCCAGCAGTCCCCTGGGTGTGTGGACTAGCGGGAGCGACACAGATACGCAGTATTTT	-	TRBV28	TRBJ2-3	TRBD2
CASSQFQETYEQYF	TGTGCCAGCAGCCAATTTCAGGAAACCTACGAGCAGTACTTC	-	TRBV14	TRBJ2-7	-
CASSSALGQSGSPLHF	TGTGCCAGCAGTTCAGCCCTTGGACAATCGGGTTCACCCCTCCACTTT	-	TRBV6-5	TRBJ1-6	-
CASSLAGRANYGYTF	TGCGCCAGCAGCTTGGCCGGGAGGGCCAACTATGGCTACACCTTC	-	TRBV5-1	TRBJ1-2	-
CASSHTDNSGNTIYF	TGTGCCAGCAGCCACACAGATAACTCTGGAAACACCATATATTTT	once	TRBV11-1	TRBJ1-3	-
CASSGDAYGYTF	TGCGCCAGCAGTGGGGATGCCTATGGCTACACCTTC	-	TRBV10-2	TRBJ1-2	-
CASSHPGTGHYEQYF	TGCGCCAGCAGCCACCCCGGGACAGGTCACTACGAGCAGTACTTC	-	TRBV4-1	TRBJ2-7	TRBD1
CASSYTQGSSGNTIYF	TGTGCCAGCAGTTACACACAGGGGAGCTCTGGAAACACCATATATTTT	-	TRBV6-6	TRBJ1-3	TRBD1
CASRPHGQGPYEQYF	TGCGCCAGCAGGCCCCACGGTCAGGGCCCCTACGAGCAGTACTTC	-	TRBV10-2	TRBJ2-7	-
CASSESGLALHF	TGTGCCAGCAGTGAATCGGGACTAGCTCTCCACTTT	few	TRBV2	TRBJ1-6	-
CASSRGSTDTQYF	TGTGCCAGCAGCCGAGGTAGCACAGATACGCAGTATTTT	once	TRBV7-2	TRBJ2-3	-
CASSVPGGSYEQYF	TGTGCCAGCAGTGTCCCAGGCGGCTCCTACGAGCAGTACTTC	-	TRBV6-1	TRBJ2-7	-
CASSRGGALNEQFF	TGTGCCAGCAGCCGCGGGGGGGCCCTCAATGAGCAGTTCTTC	-	TRBV6-5	TRBJ2-1	TRBD2
CASRQLAAETQYF	TGTGCCAGCAGGCAACTAGCGGCAGAGACCCAGTACTTC	-	TRBV6-6	TRBJ2-5	TRBD2
CASSLERQVLSNRPQHF	TGCGCCAGCAGCTTGGAGCGACAGGTACTTAGCAATCGGCCCCAGCATTTT	-	TRBV5-1	TRBJ1-5	-
CASSLEGGSYNEQFF	TGTGCCAGCAGCTTAGAGGGGGGCTCCTACAATGAGCAGTTCTTC	-	TRBV7-9	TRBJ2-1	-
CASSVGGGSTDTQYF	TGTGCCAGCAGCGTAGGCGGCGGAAGCACAGATACGCAGTATTTT	-	TRBV9	TRBJ2-3	-
CASGRLNSNQPQHF	TGTGCCAGTGGACGGTTGAATAGCAATCAGCCCCAGCATTTT	-	TRBV28	TRBJ1-5	-
CASSRGGWDSTDTQYF	TGTGCCAGTAGTAGGGGTGGGTGGGACAGCACAGATACGCAGTATTTT	-	TRBV19	TRBJ2-3	-
CASSPPRLGVGQETQYF	TGTGCCAGCTCACCACCGAGGTTGGGAGTTGGGCAAGAGACCCAGTACTTC	once	TRBV18	TRBJ2-5	-